This note documents a single T cell receptor (beta chain) sequence. These data are taken from a study of human T cells and chemical hapten exposure. Turning to the study itself: In the approximately 25-week study, patients were dosed weekly with diphenylcyclopropenone on the scalp throughout. Recorded diagnoses among the mostly female patients were alopecia areata, totalis or universalis. Small pooled library volume differences chiefly drove per-sample TCR yield variation.

TCRdb re-derived calls from the RACE reads in MiXCR, one entry per CDR3 protein. The profile shows around 330,000 distinct CDR3 sequences, over 5% of them singletons. V was clipped by 0 bases and J by 8 bases, with 14 bases between them. Germline CDR1 LGHNA, CDR2 YNFKEQ. This CDR3 spans 15 amino acids. The time point here: pre-sensitization, week 0. Described treatment: therapeutic diphenylcyclopropenone sensitization with weekly scalp DPC. This clonotype originated in a young woman with alopecia areata. Some clones in this sample may be carry-over from other donors' samples. The sample here was whole blood, taken in connection with sensitization to the hapten diphenylcyclopropenone (DPC). The rearrangement links TRBV4-2 to TRBJ2-1; D ambiguous. CDR3 region: CASSQDQAGRDEQFF. The DNA of the CDR3 is TGTGCCAGCAGCCAAGATCAAGCTGGCCGGGATGAGCAGTTCTTC.